What follows are 19 T cell receptor beta chains derived from one specimen sequenced in a study of blood T cell repertoires in COVID-19. Repertoires were generated with immunoSEQ multiplex PCR, while TCRdb's copy carries only in-frame clones and drops some. Here the sample spans hundreds of thousands of clones, 65% to 90% being singletons. Sequencing used PBMCs or T cells enriched from blood (not recorded which). Receptors originate from a man under 40 who had recovered from COVID-19.

Only one count was recorded for this clone. This rearrangement joins TRBV21-1 to TRBJ2-1; no DNA check was done on the table's D call, TRBD1. TRBV21-1 is a pseudogene segment. The CDR3 has 19 amino acids. The CDR3 sequence is CASSQGGTGLGPGSDEQFF. The CDR3 coding sequence is TGTGCCAGCAGCCAGGGGGGGACAGGGCTTGGCCCAGGGAGCGATGAGCAGTTCTTC.

V usage is TRBV28 and J usage is TRBJ1-1; D is unclear. The germline V gene encodes CDR1 MDHEN and CDR2 SYDVKM. The CDR3 is made up of 15 amino acids. V was pared by 4 bases and J by 5 bases, with 17 bases between. The CDR3: CASSYRAPGGTEAFF. The CDR3, as DNA: TGTGCCAGCAGTTACCGGGCCCCGGGCGGGACTGAAGCTTTCTTT.

This chain joins TRBV30 and TRBJ2-3; a possible D gene is TRBD2 (6 bases). The CDR3 extends over 14 amino acids. The germline V gene has CDR1 GTSNPN and CDR2 SVGIG (reference sequence). Trimming removed 3 bases at V and 0 bases at J, with 10 bases between. The CDR3 spells CAWSGGLSTDTQYF. CDR3 nucleotides: TGTGCCTGGAGCGGGGGTCTAAGCACAGATACGCAGTATTTT.

V is TRBV29-1 and J is TRBJ1-2; D remains ambiguous. Germline lookup yields CDR1 SQVTM and CDR2 ANQGSEA. The CDR3 runs to 12 residues. The CDR3: CSSGEIYGGYTF. The DNA for the CDR3 is TGCTCCTCTGGGGAGATCTATGGTGGCTACACCTTC.

The chain links TRBV4-1 to TRBJ2-7; no reliable D call. Germline CDR1 is MGHRA and CDR2 is YSYEKL. V was shortened by 4 bases and J by 6 bases, with 13 bases between the two germline ends. The CDR3 covers 13 residues. The CDR3 region is CASSLLTGGEQYF. In DNA form, the CDR3 reads TGCGCCAGCAGCCTTCTAACGGGTGGCGAGCAGTACTTC.

The V call is TRBV6-9, the J call TRBJ2-2; D possibly corresponds to TRBD2 (5 bases). The CDR3 is 15 residues long. The V end was cut by 2 bases, the J end by 5 bases, with 12 bases between. Germline assignment: CDR1 MNHGY and CDR2 SVAAGI. DNA of the CDR3: TGTGCCAGCAGTTATCGTGTAAGGAGGACCGGGGAGCTGTTTTTT. It is translated as CASSYRVRRTGELFF.

The chain employs TRBV7-9 and TRBJ1-1, with D uncertain. The CDR3 runs to 13 residues. Trimming stripped 6 bases from V and 1 base from J, with 9 bases between. Germline V gene lookup returns CDR1 SEHNR and CDR2 FQNEAQ (reference sequence). CDR3 loop: CASRRRGNTEAFF. The CDR3 DNA reads TGTGCCAGCAGGAGACGGGGGAACACTGAAGCTTTCTTT.

The chain joins TRBV28 to TRBJ2-7; 11 bases are a match to TRBD2. Trimming cost V 2 bases and J 7 bases; bases outside gene matches: 1. Germline V CDR1 and CDR2: MDHEN, SYDVKM. This CDR3 spans 13 amino acids. The CDR3 region is CASSLGLAGEQYF. The DNA for the CDR3 is TGTGCCAGCAGTTTAGGACTAGCGGGTGAGCAGTACTTC.

This chain joins TRBV28 and TRBJ1-1; D is ambiguous. V was clipped by 3 bases and J by 1 base, with 9 bases between them. The CDR3 sequence is 14 residues long. Germline values: CDR1 MDHEN, CDR2 SYDVKM. The CDR3 nucleotides are TGTGCCAGCAGTTTCCGACTCGGGAACACTGAAGCTTTCTTT. Translation: CASSFRLGNTEAFF.

The V call is TRBV14, the J call TRBJ2-7; perhaps TRBD2 as D (5 bases). The CDR3 loop spans 15 amino acids. Germline lookup yields CDR1 SGHDN and CDR2 FVKESK. V was clipped by 5 bases and J by 0 bases, with 14 bases between them. The CDR3 DNA is TGTGCCAGCAGCAAACTAGGCTTGAGCTCCTACGAGCAGTACTTC. This encodes CASSKLGLSSYEQYF.

This sequence joins TRBV5-4 and TRBJ1-6, with D maybe TRBD1 (6 bases). In germline, CDR1 is SGHNT, CDR2 YYREEE (reference sequence). This CDR3 has 16 amino acids. The V end lost 0 bases, the J end lost 4 bases, and 11 bases lay between the germline ends. The CDR3 is CASSLAGGQYNSPLHF. The CDR3 DNA sequence: TGTGCCAGCAGCTTGGCGGGCGGACAGTATAATTCACCCCTCCACTTT.

The V gene is TRBV18, the J gene TRBJ1-1, with D hard to call. Trimming took 6 bases from V and 1 from J, leaving 15 bases between them. The CDR3 runs to 15 residues. Germline V gene data show CDR1 as KGHSH and CDR2 as LQKENI. CDR3 DNA: TGTGCCAGCTCTCCAACTGTTCCAGGGAACACTGAAGCTTTCTTT. Its translation: CASSPTVPGNTEAFF.

This chain joins TRBV19 and TRBJ1-2, with D unclear. The CDR3 sequence is 16 residues long. Germline assignment: CDR1 LNHDA and CDR2 SQIVND (reference sequence). The germline V and J ends were trimmed by 1 base and 8 bases, with 20 bases remaining between them. The CDR3 is CASSIVERQSRGGYTF. CDR3 DNA sequence: TGTGCCAGTAGTATAGTGGAGCGGCAGTCAAGAGGCGGCTACACCTTC.

The chain joins TRBV6-1 to TRBJ1-3; a possible D gene is TRBD1 (6 bases). The CDR3 is 18 amino acids. Trimming removed 1 base from V and 3 bases from J, with 19 bases in between. CDR1 MNHNS and CDR2 SASEGT come from the germline V gene. Here the CDR3 reads CASSEVLGGQIGGNTIYF. The CDR3 nucleotides read TGTGCCAGCAGTGAAGTTCTCGGAGGACAGATCGGTGGAAACACCATATATTTT.

This chain joins TRBV14 and TRBJ2-1; TRBD1 aligns across 9 bases. Trimming took 3 bases from V and 5 from J; bases not matched to a gene: 5. This CDR3 region has 15 residues. Germline values: CDR1 SGHDN, CDR2 FVKESK. DNA for the CDR3: TGTGCCAGCAGCCAGCCGGGACAGGGCCACAATGAGCAGTTCTTC. This gives the protein CASSQPGQGHNEQFF.

The chain employs TRBV28 and TRBJ1-5; TRBD1 agrees at 8 bases. V shed 2 bases and J 5 bases; nucleotides not matched to a gene: 8. This CDR3 is 16 amino acids long. The germline CDR1 and CDR2 sequences are MDHEN and SYDVKM. This CDR3 reads CASSLPPTGGDQPQHF. In DNA form, the CDR3 reads TGTGCCAGCAGTTTACCCCCAACAGGGGGTGATCAGCCCCAGCATTTT.

This clone was seen a single time. The chain is built from TRBV12-3 or TRBV12-4 and TRBJ2-5; a weak D match, TRBD1 (5 bases). The CDR3 is made up of 11 amino acids. The V end was cut by 5 bases, the J end by 5 bases, with 6 bases between. The CDR3, as DNA: TGTGCCAGCAGTCCAGGGGAGACCCAGTACTTC. Translated, it gives CASSPGETQYF.

This clone was recorded a few times. V gene TRBV19 combines with J gene TRBJ2-1; D possibly corresponds to TRBD1 (6 bases). The CDR3 spans 14 residues. Germline V gives CDR1 LNHDA, CDR2 SQIVND (reference sequence). The V end was cut by 8 bases, the J end by 2 bases, with 13 bases between. The CDR3, as DNA: TGTGCCAGTGACCCCGGGACAACCTACAATGAGCAGTTCTTC. Protein product: CASDPGTTYNEQFF.

This clone was picked up one time. The chain couples TRBV5-1 to TRBJ1-3, with D possibly TRBD1 on 5 matching bases. Trimming removed 0 bases at V and 6 bases at J, with 10 bases between. There are 14 residues in the CDR3. Germline V gene lookup returns CDR1 SGHRS and CDR2 YFSETQ. The CDR3 nucleotides read TGCGCCAGCAGCTTGGGGCAGACAGAAAACACCATATATTTT. Protein product: CASSLGQTENTIYF.